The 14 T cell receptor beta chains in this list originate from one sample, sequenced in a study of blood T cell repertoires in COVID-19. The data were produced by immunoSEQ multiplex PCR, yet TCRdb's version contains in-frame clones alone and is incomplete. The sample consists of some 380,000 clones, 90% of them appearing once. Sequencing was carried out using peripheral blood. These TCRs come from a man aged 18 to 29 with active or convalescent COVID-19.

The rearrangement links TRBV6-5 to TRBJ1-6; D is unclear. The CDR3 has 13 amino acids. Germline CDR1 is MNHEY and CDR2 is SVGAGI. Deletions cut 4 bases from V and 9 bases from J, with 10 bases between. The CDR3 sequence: CASSSDWGSPLHF. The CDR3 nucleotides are TGTGCCAGCAGTTCGGACTGGGGTTCACCCCTCCACTTT.

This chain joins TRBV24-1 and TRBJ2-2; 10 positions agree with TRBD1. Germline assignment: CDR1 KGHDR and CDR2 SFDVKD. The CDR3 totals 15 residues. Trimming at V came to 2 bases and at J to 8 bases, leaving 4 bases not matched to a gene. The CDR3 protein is CATSDWDRGLGELFF. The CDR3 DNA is TGTGCCACCAGTGATTGGGACAGGGGATTAGGGGAGCTGTTTTTT.

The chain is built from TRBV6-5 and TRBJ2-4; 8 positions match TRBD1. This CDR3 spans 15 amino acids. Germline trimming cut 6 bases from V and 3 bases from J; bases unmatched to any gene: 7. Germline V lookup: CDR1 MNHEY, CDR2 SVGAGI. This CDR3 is CASSRQGSGKNIQYF. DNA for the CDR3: TGTGCCAGCAGCCGACAGGGGTCCGGCAAAAACATTCAGTACTTC.

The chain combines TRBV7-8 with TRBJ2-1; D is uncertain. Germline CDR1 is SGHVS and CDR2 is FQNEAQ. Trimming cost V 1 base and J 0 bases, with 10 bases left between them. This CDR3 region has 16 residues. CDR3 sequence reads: CASSLVEVSSYNEQFF. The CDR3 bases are TGTGCCAGCAGCTTAGTTGAGGTGAGCTCCTACAATGAGCAGTTCTTC.

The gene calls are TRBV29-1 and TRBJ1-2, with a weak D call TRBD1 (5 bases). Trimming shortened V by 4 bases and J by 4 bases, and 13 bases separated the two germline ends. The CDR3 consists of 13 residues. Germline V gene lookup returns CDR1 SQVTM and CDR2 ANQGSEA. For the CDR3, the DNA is TGCAGCGTTGGGGGGGTGTCAGGCTATGGCTACACCTTC. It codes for CSVGGVSGYGYTF.

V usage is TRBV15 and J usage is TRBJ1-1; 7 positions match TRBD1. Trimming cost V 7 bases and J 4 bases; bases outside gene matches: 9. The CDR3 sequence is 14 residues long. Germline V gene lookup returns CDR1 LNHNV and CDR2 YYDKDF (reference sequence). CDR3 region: CATNTTGASTEAFF. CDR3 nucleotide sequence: TGTGCCACCAACACTACAGGGGCGAGCACTGAAGCTTTCTTT.

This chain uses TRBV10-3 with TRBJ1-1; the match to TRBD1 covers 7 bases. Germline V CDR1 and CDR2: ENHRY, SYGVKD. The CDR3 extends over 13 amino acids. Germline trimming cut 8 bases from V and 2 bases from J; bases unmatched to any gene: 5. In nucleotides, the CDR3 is TGTGCCATCGGGGACAGAGAAAACACTGAAGCTTTCTTT. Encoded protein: CAIGDRENTEAFF.

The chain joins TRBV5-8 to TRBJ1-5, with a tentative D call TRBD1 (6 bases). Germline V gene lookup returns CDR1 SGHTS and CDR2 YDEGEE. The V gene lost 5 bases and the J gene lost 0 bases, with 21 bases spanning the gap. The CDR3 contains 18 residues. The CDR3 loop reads CASRSGQPWGFSNQPQHF. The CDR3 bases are TGTGCCAGCAGATCAGGACAGCCCTGGGGGTTTAGCAATCAGCCCCAGCATTTT.

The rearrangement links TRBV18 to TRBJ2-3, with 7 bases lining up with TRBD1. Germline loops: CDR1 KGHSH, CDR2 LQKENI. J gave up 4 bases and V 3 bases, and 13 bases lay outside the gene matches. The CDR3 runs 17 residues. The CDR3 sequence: CASSPRKDRVVADTQYF. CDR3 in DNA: TGTGCCAGCTCACCCAGAAAAGACAGGGTCGTAGCAGATACGCAGTATTTT.

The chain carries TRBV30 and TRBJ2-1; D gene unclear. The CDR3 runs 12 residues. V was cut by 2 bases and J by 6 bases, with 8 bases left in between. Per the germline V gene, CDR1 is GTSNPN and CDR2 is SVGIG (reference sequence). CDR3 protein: CAWSSRGNEQFF. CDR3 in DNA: TGTGCCTGGAGTAGTCGAGGCAATGAGCAGTTCTTC.

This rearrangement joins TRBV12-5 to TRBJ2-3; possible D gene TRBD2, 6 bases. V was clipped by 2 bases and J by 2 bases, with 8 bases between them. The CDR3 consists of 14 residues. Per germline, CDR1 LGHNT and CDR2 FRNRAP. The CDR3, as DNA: TGTGCTAGTGGTTTGTGGGACTCCACAGATACGCAGTATTTT. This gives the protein CASGLWDSTDTQYF.

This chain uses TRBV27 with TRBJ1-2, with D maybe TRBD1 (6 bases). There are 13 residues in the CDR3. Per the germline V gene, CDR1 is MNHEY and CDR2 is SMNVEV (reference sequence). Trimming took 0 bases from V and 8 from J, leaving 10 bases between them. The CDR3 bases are TGTGCCAGCAGTTTATCGGCAGGGGTAGGCTACACCTTC. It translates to CASSLSAGVGYTF.

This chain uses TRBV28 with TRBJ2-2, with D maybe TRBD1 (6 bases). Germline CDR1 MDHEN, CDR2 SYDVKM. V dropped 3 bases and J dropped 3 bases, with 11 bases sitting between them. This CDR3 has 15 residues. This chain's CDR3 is CASSLPRGYTGELFF. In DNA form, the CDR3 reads TGTGCCAGCAGTTTGCCTAGGGGGTACACCGGGGAGCTGTTTTTT.

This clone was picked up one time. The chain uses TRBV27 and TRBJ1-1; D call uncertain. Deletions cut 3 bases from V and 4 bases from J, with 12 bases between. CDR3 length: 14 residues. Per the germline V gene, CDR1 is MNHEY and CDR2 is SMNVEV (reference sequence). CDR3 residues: CASSFLGSSTEAFF. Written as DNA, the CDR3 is TGTGCCAGCAGTTTCCTAGGCAGTAGCACTGAAGCTTTCTTT.